The following is a T cell receptor beta chain sequence with its context. What it binds is not known. This PCR relied on a set of 60 Vbeta primers and 13 Jbeta primers. Original analysis: A later analysis tallied some 84 million unique TCR beta chains, 9 million to 12 million of them shared. Profiled with immunoSEQ multiplex PCR; TCRdb holds only in-frame clones, not every one. The V and J calls and clone size were taken over from that table, and D and trimming were inferred from the DNA. This table has about 200,000 clones, 79% appearing once. The data derive from a study of cytomegalovirus exposure and HLA in healthy donors. J lost 6 bases, V lost 1 base, and 5 bases had no gene match. Germline CDR1 and CDR2: SGHNT and YENEEA. The CDR3 runs 15 residues. Findings and caveats of the study: TCR beta V- and J-gene trimming was later associated with a missense DCLRE1C variant.

The receptor was derived from a girl aged 5-17 years in good health and CMV-seropositive. The chain is built from TRBV11-3 and TRBJ2-2, with 7 bases matching TRBD2. Sequencing used PBMCs. The CDR3 region is CASSLAGGLAGELFF. The CDR3 nucleotides read TGTGCCAGCAGCTTAGCCGGGGGGTTGGCCGGGGAGCTGTTTTTT.